A single sample gave rise to the 11 T cell receptor beta chains below, sequenced in a study of blood T cell repertoires in COVID-19. Profiled with immunoSEQ multiplex PCR; TCRdb holds only in-frame clones, not every one. The sample lists fewer than 250,000 clones; 82% were seen once. Sequencing input: peripheral blood. The receptors shown here come from a woman aged 55-70 years with COVID-19, enrolled during active disease.

The genes are TRBV7-2 and TRBJ2-3, with 7 bases that match TRBD2. This CDR3 contains 16 residues. Losses at the gene ends were 7 bases for V and 0 bases for J; bases not matched to a gene: 10. Per the germline V gene, CDR1 is SGHTA and CDR2 is FQGNSA. Here the CDR3 reads CASTSTGGSSTDTQYF. The DNA of the CDR3 is TGTGCCAGCACTTCCACGGGGGGATCAAGCACAGATACGCAGTATTTT.

This chain uses TRBV5-1 with TRBJ2-3; TRBD2 aligns across 8 bases. CDR1 SGHRS and CDR2 YFSETQ come from the germline V gene. With 7 bases clipped from V and 6 bases from J, the junction kept 13 bases outside the gene matches. The CDR3 is 15 residues long. CDR3 sequence: CASRPLGGGPDTQYF. Here the CDR3 DNA reads TGCGCCAGCCGACCTCTAGGCGGGGGGCCCGATACGCAGTATTTT.

The chain couples TRBV7-2 to TRBJ2-3, with 11 bases matching TRBD2. Germline assignment: CDR1 SGHTA and CDR2 FQGNSA. Trimming took 5 bases from V and 5 from J; bases not matched to a gene: 15. This CDR3 region has 18 residues. The CDR3 region is CASSPRLAGGQRKDTQYF. CDR3 nucleotides: TGTGCCAGCAGCCCACGGCTAGCGGGGGGACAAAGGAAAGATACGCAGTATTTT.

This chain uses TRBV6-2 or TRBV6-3 with TRBJ1-2; weak D call: TRBD1 (6 bases). V was shortened by 1 base and J by 4 bases, with 7 bases between the two germline ends. This CDR3 spans 13 amino acids. Per germline, CDR1 MNHEY and CDR2 SVGEGT. The CDR3 loop is CASSYLGAYGYTF. The CDR3 DNA reads as TGTGCCAGCAGTTACTTGGGGGCCTATGGCTACACCTTC.

The chain has TRBV29-1 and TRBJ2-7; 14 nucleotides match TRBD2. CDR1 SQVTM and CDR2 ANQGSEA come from the germline V gene. CDR3 length equals 20 residues. The V segment lost 3 bases and the J segment 1 base; nucleotides outside the gene matches: 17. The CDR3 region has the DNA TGCAGCGTTGACCTGACTGGAGTCGGGACTAGCGGGAGTCTTTCCTACGAGCAGTACTTC. The encoded protein is CSVDLTGVGTSGSLSYEQYF.

The sample holds a few counts of this clone. The V gene is TRBV19, the J gene TRBJ2-2, with 9 bases matching TRBD2. CDR3 length: 17 residues. CDR1 LNHDA and CDR2 SQIVND come from the germline V gene (reference sequence). Trimming removed 3 bases from V and 4 bases from J; junction bases left unmatched: 9. The CDR3 sequence: CASSILAGGPSTGELFF. The CDR3 DNA reads TGTGCCAGTAGTATCCTCGCGGGAGGGCCTAGCACCGGGGAGCTGTTTTTT. The entire variable domain, with the rest obtained from reference TRBV19 and TRBJ2-2, is as follows: DGGITQSPKYLFRKEGQNVTLSCEQNLNHDAMYWYRQDPGQGLRLIYYSQIVNDFQKGDIAEGYSVSREKKESFPLTVTSAQKNPTAFYLCASSILAGGPSTGELFFGEGSRLTVL.

The V and J genes are TRBV6-6 and TRBJ1-1; D perhaps matches TRBD1 (6 bases). V was clipped by 8 bases and J by 1 base, with 17 bases between them. CDR1 and CDR2 from the germline V gene are MNHNY and SVGAGI (reference sequence). The CDR3 loop spans 15 amino acids. The DNA of the CDR3 is TGTGCCAGCTCCACTCCTACAGGGTGGAACACTGAAGCTTTCTTT. Translated, it gives CASSTPTGWNTEAFF.

J is TRBJ2-7 and V is TRBV3-1 (or the pseudogene TRBV3-2), with TRBD2 matching 7 bases. The trim removed 6 bases at V and 3 bases at J, leaving 2 bases unmatched. Per the germline V gene, CDR1 is LGHDT and CDR2 is YNNKEL (reference sequence). This CDR3 contains 12 residues. CDR3 residues: CASRRGVYEQYF. For the CDR3, the DNA is TGTGCCAGCAGACGGGGGGTCTACGAGCAGTACTTC.

The chain has TRBV19 and TRBJ1-6; D possibly corresponds to TRBD1 (5 bases). CDR3 length equals 15 residues. Germline CDR1 is LNHDA and CDR2 is SQIVND (reference sequence). Trimming removed 3 bases at V and 11 bases at J, with 17 bases between. The CDR3 here is CASSIAGRRGTPLHF. The CDR3 DNA is TGTGCCAGTAGTATCGCGGGTCGGCGGGGCACACCCCTCCACTTT.

The chain carries TRBV30 and TRBJ1-1, with a possible D match to TRBD1 (6 bases). Trimming shortened V by 2 bases and J by 4 bases, and 11 bases separated the two germline ends. Germline V CDR1 and CDR2: GTSNPN, SVGIG (reference sequence). The CDR3 loop spans 13 amino acids. This CDR3 is CAWSTTGITEAFF. As DNA, the CDR3 is TGTGCCTGGAGTACTACAGGGATCACTGAAGCTTTCTTT. The entire variable domain, with the rest obtained from reference TRBV30 and TRBJ1-1, is as follows: SQTIHQWPATLVQPVGSPLSLECTVEGTSNPNLYWYRQAAGRGLQLLFYSVGIGQISSEVPQNLSASRPQDRQFILSSKKLLLSDSGFYLCAWSTTGITEAFFGQGTRLTVV.

This sequence joins TRBV5-1 and TRBJ1-2; weak D call: TRBD1 (6 bases). This CDR3 is 17 amino acids long. Trimming removed 0 bases at V and 5 bases at J, with 20 bases between. Germline V gives CDR1 SGHRS, CDR2 YFSETQ. CDR3 DNA: TGCGCCAGCAGCTTGGTAAGGGGGTCTTCAGGAGAATATGGCTACACCTTC. This translates into CASSLVRGSSGEYGYTF.